This T cell receptor beta chain is drawn from a study of read filtering for tumor transcriptome and immune sequencing. At least ten counts were recorded for this clonotype. Trimming took 4 bases from V and 2 from J, leaving 14 bases between them. CDR1 SQVTM and CDR2 ANQGSEA come from the germline V gene. CDR3 size: 14 residues. The library was built from 400 to 500 ng RNA with molecular barcoded adaptors for alpha/delta and beta/gamma chains. TCRdb re-analysed the reads in MiXCR, keeping a single row per CDR3 protein. The sample lists 35,000 to 40,000 distinct CDR3 sequences, 14% occurring once. This receptor was obtained from a donor at least 40 years old with multiple myeloma. The V call is TRBV29-1, the J call TRBJ2-5; D is uncertain. The specimen sequenced was a population of CD138-negative cells sorted from bone marrow. The CDR3 region is CSVGVETRQETQYF. The CDR3 DNA reads TGCAGCGTTGGAGTCGAGACACGACAAGAGACCCAGTACTTC.